A selection of T cell receptor beta chains follows, all from one sample in a study of blood T cell repertoires in COVID-19. TCRdb's table, derived via immunoSEQ multiplex PCR, lists solely in-frame clones and lacks some. The sample has about 210,000 clones, roughly four fifths seen once. The source material was peripheral blood. The receptors come from a woman between 40 and 50 years old with acute or convalescent COVID-19. Both conserved end residues are part of each CDR3. The D gene is left open where the match is weak. Clone size is shown for a subset of rows, as once, few, many or a class of expanded clone.

D gene	clone size	V gene	J gene	CDR3 protein	CDR3 DNA
NA	NA	TRBV5-6	TRBJ1-1	CASSLDQNTEAFF	TGTGCCAGCAGCTTGGATCAGAACACTGAAGCTTTCTTT
NA	NA	TRBV30	TRBJ1-1	CAWREQAEAFF	TGTGCCTGGAGAGAACAAGCTGAAGCTTTCTTT
NA	NA	TRBV3-1/TRBV3-2	TRBJ2-5	CASSQSRGVGETQYF	TGTGCCAGCAGCCAAAGCCGCGGGGTGGGGGAGACCCAGTACTTC
NA	NA	TRBV19	TRBJ1-1	CASSSNREKSEAFF	TGTGCCAGTAGTTCGAACAGGGAAAAGAGTGAAGCTTTCTTT
NA	NA	TRBV30	TRBJ2-1	CAWRGVPNEQFF	TGTGCCTGGAGAGGAGTGCCAAATGAGCAGTTCTTC
NA	NA	TRBV7-3	TRBJ1-2	CASSPSTGYGYTF	TGTGCCAGCAGCCCATCGACAGGTTATGGCTACACCTTC
TRBD2	once	TRBV6-1	TRBJ2-7	CASSERDYLYEQYF	TGTGCCAGCAGTGAGAGGGACTACCTCTACGAGCAGTACTTC
NA	NA	TRBV6-5	TRBJ1-5	CASSYKPYSNQPQHF	TGTGCCAGCAGTTACAAACCCTATAGCAATCAGCCCCAGCATTTT
NA	NA	TRBV2	TRBJ2-6	CASSGTGSSGANVLTF	TGTGCCAGCAGCGGAACAGGGTCCTCTGGGGCCAACGTCCTGACTTTC
TRBD2	NA	TRBV20-1	TRBJ2-7	CSASLAGGVYEQYF	TGCAGTGCCAGTTTGGCGGGAGGGGTCTACGAGCAGTACTTC
NA	few	TRBV10-1	TRBJ2-7	CASSQGGYEQYF	TGCGCCAGCAGCCAGGGAGGATACGAGCAGTACTTC
TRBD2	NA	TRBV27	TRBJ2-5	CASSTGLAGGRETQYF	TGTGCCAGCAGTACGGGACTAGCGGGAGGGAGGGAGACCCAGTACTTC
TRBD2	NA	TRBV4-2	TRBJ2-1	CASSQDIPGRAYNEQFF	TGTGCCAGCAGCCAAGATATCCCCGGGAGGGCCTACAATGAGCAGTTCTTC
NA	NA	TRBV11-2	TRBJ2-7	CASSLKGAYEQYF	TGTGCCAGCAGCTTAAAGGGGGCCTACGAGCAGTACTTC
NA	NA	TRBV10-3	TRBJ1-2	CAIRRETWNYGYTF	TGTGCCATCAGGCGGGAGACTTGGAACTATGGCTACACCTTC
TRBD2	NA	TRBV5-1	TRBJ2-3	CASSGSGLSADTQYF	TGCGCCAGCAGCGGTAGCGGGTTGAGCGCAGATACGCAGTATTTT
NA	once	TRBV6-6	TRBJ1-4	CASIPGIGTNEKLFF	TGTGCCAGCATCCCAGGGATAGGAACTAATGAAAAACTGTTTTTT
TRBD1	NA	TRBV11-2	TRBJ1-2	CASSPRTGTNYGYTF	TGTGCCAGCAGCCCGCGGACAGGGACCAACTATGGCTACACCTTC
NA	NA	TRBV15	TRBJ2-7	CATSRTGPSYEQYF	TGTGCCACCAGCAGGACAGGACCCTCCTACGAGCAGTACTTC
TRBD1	few	TRBV29-1	TRBJ1-2	CSVEVGQGRNYGYTF	TGCAGCGTTGAAGTGGGACAGGGGAGGAACTATGGCTACACCTTC
TRBD2	once	TRBV7-2	TRBJ2-5	CASSLELAGETQYF	TGTGCCAGCAGCTTAGAGCTAGCGGGAGAGACCCAGTACTTC
NA	NA	TRBV15	TRBJ2-5	CATSRDLPEETQYF	TGTGCCACCAGCAGAGATCTTCCGGAAGAGACCCAGTACTTC
TRBD2	NA	TRBV5-1	TRBJ2-1	CASSNGLAGNNEQFF	TGCGCCAGCAGCAATGGACTAGCGGGGAACAATGAGCAGTTCTTC
TRBD1	NA	TRBV19	TRBJ2-7	CASRDRGSSYEQYF	TGTGCCAGTAGAGACAGGGGTAGCTCCTACGAGCAGTACTTC
NA	NA	TRBV2	TRBJ2-1	CASRGNRADYNEQFF	TGTGCCAGCAGGGGGAACAGGGCTGACTACAATGAGCAGTTCTTC
NA	NA	TRBV10-1	TRBJ1-5	CASSGRHDSNQPQHF	TGCGCCAGCAGTGGCAGGCACGATAGCAATCAGCCCCAGCATTTT
TRBD2	NA	TRBV7-3	TRBJ2-5	CASSPRGGAEETQYF	TGTGCCAGCAGCCCACGCGGGGGGGCAGAAGAGACCCAGTACTTC
TRBD2	NA	TRBV5-6	TRBJ2-3	CASSPSGGADTQYF	TGTGCCAGCAGCCCTAGCGGGGGTGCAGATACGCAGTATTTT
NA	NA	TRBV27	TRBJ1-1	CASSLSTRLAEAFF	TGTGCCAGCAGTTTATCGACCAGGCTCGCTGAAGCTTTCTTT
TRBD1	NA	TRBV7-2	TRBJ2-7	CASSSNPGGGMREQYF	TGTGCCAGCAGCTCCAATCCAGGGGGCGGCATGAGGGAGCAGTACTTC
TRBD1	once	TRBV3-1/TRBV3-2	TRBJ1-2	CASSRDRTLNYGYTF	TGTGCCAGCAGCCGGGACAGGACGCTTAACTATGGCTACACCTTC
TRBD2	NA	TRBV24-1	TRBJ2-7	CATSDCTELAGDFYEQYF	TGTGCCACCAGTGATTGTACAGAACTAGCGGGAGACTTTTACGAGCAGTACTTC
NA	NA	TRBV2	TRBJ1-2	CASSDRGENGYTF	TGTGCCAGCAGTGACAGGGGAGAGAATGGCTACACCTTC
NA	many	TRBV27	TRBJ1-2	CASTTSGESYTF	TGTGCCAGCACTACGTCGGGGGAAAGCTACACCTTC
NA	NA	TRBV6-5	TRBJ1-2	CASIRGQNGYTF	TGTGCCAGTATCAGGGGTCAGAATGGCTACACCTTC
TRBD1	NA	TRBV6-5	TRBJ2-1	CASIPDRLYNEQFF	TGTGCCAGCATCCCGGACAGGCTCTACAATGAGCAGTTCTTC
TRBD1	few	TRBV7-9	TRBJ1-4	CASSPRQGLDEKLFF	TGTGCCAGCAGCCCCCGACAGGGGTTGGATGAAAAACTGTTTTTT
TRBD2	NA	TRBV5-6	TRBJ2-7	CASSFRTSGTEGGDAYF	TGTGCCAGCAGCTTCAGGACTAGCGGGACCGAGGGCGGGGACGCGTACTTC
NA	NA	TRBV11-3	TRBJ2-5	CASSFTSRETQYF	TGTGCCAGCAGCTTTACATCTCGAGAGACCCAGTACTTC
NA	NA	TRBV27	TRBJ2-5	CASSPPGFGTQYF	TGTGCCAGCAGTCCCCCGGGATTTGGGACCCAGTACTTC
NA	NA	TRBV25-1	TRBJ1-2	CASSRAGDVGYTF	TGTGCCAGCAGTCGGGCAGGGGACGTCGGCTACACCTTC
NA	NA	TRBV6-1	TRBJ1-6	CASSDAQASYNSPLHF	TGTGCCAGCAGTGACGCCCAGGCATCCTATAATTCACCCCTCCACTTT
NA	NA	TRBV18	TRBJ2-2	CASSPNRNYAGELFF	TGTGCCAGCTCACCAAATAGAAACTATGCCGGGGAGCTGTTTTTT
TRBD2	NA	TRBV20-1	TRBJ2-3	CSASRLAGTDTQYF	TGCAGTGCTAGTAGACTAGCGGGCACAGATACGCAGTATTTT
NA	NA	TRBV19	TRBJ1-1	CASSIGLDTEAFF	TGTGCCAGTAGTATCGGTTTAGACACTGAAGCTTTCTTT
NA	few	TRBV3-1/TRBV3-2	TRBJ1-6	CASSQVSISYNSPLHF	TGTGCCAGCAGCCAAGTGAGCATCTCCTATAATTCACCCCTCCACTTT
NA	NA	TRBV4-3	TRBJ2-3	CASSQDLDYTDTQYF	TGCGCCAGCAGCCAAGATCTGGACTACACAGATACGCAGTATTTT
NA	NA	TRBV7-8	TRBJ1-5	CASSLNFGIWDQPQHF	TGTGCCAGCAGCTTAAACTTCGGGATTTGGGATCAGCCCCAGCATTTT
NA	NA	TRBV3-1/TRBV3-2	TRBJ1-1	CASSPIENTEAFF	TGTGCCAGCAGCCCCATAGAGAACACTGAAGCTTTCTTT
NA	NA	TRBV6-5	TRBJ1-1	CASRRQPNTEAFF	TGTGCCAGCAGGAGACAACCTAACACTGAAGCTTTCTTT
TRBD1	NA	TRBV6-2/TRBV6-3	TRBJ1-5	CASSFQRQGGQPQHF	TGTGCCAGCAGTTTTCAGAGACAGGGGGGGCAGCCCCAGCATTTT
NA	NA	TRBV6-5	TRBJ2-4	CASSPSGGAQQYF	TGTGCCAGCAGTCCAAGCGGCGGGGCCCAACAGTACTTC
TRBD2	NA	TRBV11-3	TRBJ2-1	CASSFSSGSNNEQFF	TGTGCCAGCAGCTTCTCTAGCGGGAGCAACAATGAGCAGTTCTTC
NA	NA	TRBV27	TRBJ2-2	CASSFGLEGGDTGELFF	TGTGCCAGCAGTTTTGGGCTAGAGGGGGGGGACACCGGGGAGCTGTTTTTT
NA	few	TRBV5-1	TRBJ2-3	CASSSLTDSTDTQYF	TGCGCCAGCAGCTCACTGACAGATAGCACAGATACGCAGTATTTT
NA	NA	TRBV5-6	TRBJ2-7	CASSLARQGGYEQYF	TGTGCCAGCAGCTTGGCCAGGCAGGGGGGCTACGAGCAGTACTTC